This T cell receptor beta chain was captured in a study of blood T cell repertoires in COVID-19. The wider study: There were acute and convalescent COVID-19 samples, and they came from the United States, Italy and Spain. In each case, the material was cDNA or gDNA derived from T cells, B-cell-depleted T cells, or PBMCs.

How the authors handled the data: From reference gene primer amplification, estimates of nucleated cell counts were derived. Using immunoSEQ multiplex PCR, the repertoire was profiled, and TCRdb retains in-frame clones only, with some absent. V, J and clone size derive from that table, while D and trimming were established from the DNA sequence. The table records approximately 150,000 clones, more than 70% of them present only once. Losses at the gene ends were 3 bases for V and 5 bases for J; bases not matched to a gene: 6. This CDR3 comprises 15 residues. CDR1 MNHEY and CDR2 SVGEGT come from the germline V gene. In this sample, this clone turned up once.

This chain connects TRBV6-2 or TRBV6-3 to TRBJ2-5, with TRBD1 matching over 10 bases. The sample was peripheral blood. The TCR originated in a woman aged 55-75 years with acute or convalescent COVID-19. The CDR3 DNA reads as TGTGCCAGCAGTTATGACAGGGGGCGTCCGGAGACCCAGTACTTC. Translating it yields CASSYDRGRPETQYF.